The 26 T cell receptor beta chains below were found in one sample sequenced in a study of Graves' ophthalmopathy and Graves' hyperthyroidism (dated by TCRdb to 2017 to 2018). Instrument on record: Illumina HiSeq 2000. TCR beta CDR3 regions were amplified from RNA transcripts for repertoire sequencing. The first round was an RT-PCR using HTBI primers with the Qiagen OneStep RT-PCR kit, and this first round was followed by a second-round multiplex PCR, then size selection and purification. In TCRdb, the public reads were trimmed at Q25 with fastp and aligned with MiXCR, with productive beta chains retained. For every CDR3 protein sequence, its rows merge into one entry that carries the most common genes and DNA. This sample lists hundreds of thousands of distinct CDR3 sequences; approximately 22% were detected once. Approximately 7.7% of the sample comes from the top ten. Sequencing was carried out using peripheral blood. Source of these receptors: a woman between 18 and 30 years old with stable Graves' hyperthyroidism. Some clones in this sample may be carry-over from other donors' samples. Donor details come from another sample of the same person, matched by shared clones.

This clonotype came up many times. CDR3 loop: CASGGTGGWGYGYTF. CDR3 DNA: TGTGCTAGTGGTGGGACAGGGGGCTGGGGCTATGGCTACACCTTC. This chain uses TRBV12-5 with TRBJ1-2; 12 positions agree with TRBD1. Germline assignment: CDR1 LGHNT and CDR2 FRNRAP. This CDR3 is built from 15 residues. V shed 5 bases, J shed 4 bases, and the junction held 5 bases outside the gene matches.

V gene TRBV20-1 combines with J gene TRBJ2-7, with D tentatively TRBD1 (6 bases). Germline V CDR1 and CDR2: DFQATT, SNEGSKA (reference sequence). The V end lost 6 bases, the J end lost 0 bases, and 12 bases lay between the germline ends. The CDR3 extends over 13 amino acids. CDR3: CSAGTRSSYEQYF. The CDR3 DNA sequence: TGCAGTGCAGGGACAAGGAGCTCCTACGAGCAGTACTTC.

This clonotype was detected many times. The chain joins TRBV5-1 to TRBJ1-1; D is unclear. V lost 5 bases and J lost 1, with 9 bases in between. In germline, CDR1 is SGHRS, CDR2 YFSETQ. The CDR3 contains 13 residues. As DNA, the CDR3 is TGCGCCAGCAGTTACCAGGAGAACACTGAAGCTTTCTTT. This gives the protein CASSYQENTEAFF.

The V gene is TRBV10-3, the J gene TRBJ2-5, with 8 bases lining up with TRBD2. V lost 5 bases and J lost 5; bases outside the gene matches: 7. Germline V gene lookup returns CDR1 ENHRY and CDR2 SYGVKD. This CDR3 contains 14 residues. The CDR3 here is CAISPSGGSETQYF. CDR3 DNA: TGTGCCATCAGTCCCAGCGGGGGTTCGGAGACCCAGTACTTC.

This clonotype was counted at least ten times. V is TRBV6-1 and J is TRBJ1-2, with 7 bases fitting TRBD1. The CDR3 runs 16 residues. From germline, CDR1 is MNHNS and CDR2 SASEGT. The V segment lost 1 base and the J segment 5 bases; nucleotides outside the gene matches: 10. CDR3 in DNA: TGTGCCAGCAGTGAAGTCGCAGGGGGGGGTGTGTATGGCTACACCTTC. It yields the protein CASSEVAGGGVYGYTF.

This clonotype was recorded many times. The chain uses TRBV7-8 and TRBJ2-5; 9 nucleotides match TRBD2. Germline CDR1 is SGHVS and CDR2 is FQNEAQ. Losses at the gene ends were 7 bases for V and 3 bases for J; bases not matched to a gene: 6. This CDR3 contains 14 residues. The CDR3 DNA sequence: TGTGCCAGCATCCTAGCGGGGCGCGAAGAGACCCAGTACTTC. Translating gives CASILAGREETQYF.

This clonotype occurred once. CDR3 amino acids: CASSVSAGDSPLHF. CDR3 coding DNA: TGCGCCAGCAGCGTATCCGCAGGGGATTCACCCCTCCACTTT. V and J are TRBV5-1 and TRBJ1-6; TRBD1 might be the D (6 bases). Germline V gene data show CDR1 as SGHRS and CDR2 as YFSETQ. Trimming stripped 4 bases from V and 8 bases from J, with 13 bases between. This CDR3 is built from 14 residues.

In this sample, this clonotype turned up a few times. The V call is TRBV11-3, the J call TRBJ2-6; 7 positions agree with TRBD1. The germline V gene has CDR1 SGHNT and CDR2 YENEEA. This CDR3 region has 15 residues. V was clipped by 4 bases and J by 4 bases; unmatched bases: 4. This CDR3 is CASSSQGNGANVLTF. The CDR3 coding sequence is TGTGCCAGCAGCTCACAGGGGAACGGGGCCAACGTCCTGACTTTC.

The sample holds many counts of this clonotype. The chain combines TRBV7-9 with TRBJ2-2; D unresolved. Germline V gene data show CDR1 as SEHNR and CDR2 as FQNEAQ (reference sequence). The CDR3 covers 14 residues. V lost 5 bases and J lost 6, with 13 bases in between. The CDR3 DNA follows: TGTGCCAGCAGCCTTCCCAACAACGCCGGGGAGCTGTTTTTT. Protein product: CASSLPNNAGELFF.

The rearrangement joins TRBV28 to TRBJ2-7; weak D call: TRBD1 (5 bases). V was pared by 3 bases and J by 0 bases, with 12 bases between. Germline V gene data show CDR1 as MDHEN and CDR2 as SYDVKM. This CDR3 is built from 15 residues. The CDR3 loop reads CASSFTGRPSYEQYF. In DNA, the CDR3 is TGTGCCAGCAGTTTCACAGGCCGACCCTCCTACGAGCAGTACTTC. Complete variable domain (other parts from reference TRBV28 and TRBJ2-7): DVKVTQSSRYLVKRTGEKVFLECVQDMDHENMFWYRQDPGLGLRLIYFSYDVKMKEKGDIPEGYSVSREKKERFSLILESASTNQTSMYLCASSFTGRPSYEQYFGPGTRLTVT.

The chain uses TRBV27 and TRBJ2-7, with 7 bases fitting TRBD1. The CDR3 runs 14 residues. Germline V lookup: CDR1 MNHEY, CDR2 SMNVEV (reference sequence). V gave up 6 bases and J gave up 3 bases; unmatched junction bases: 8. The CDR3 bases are TGTGCCAGCAGCCAAGGGGACAGCCTCTACGAGCAGTACTTC. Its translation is CASSQGDSLYEQYF.

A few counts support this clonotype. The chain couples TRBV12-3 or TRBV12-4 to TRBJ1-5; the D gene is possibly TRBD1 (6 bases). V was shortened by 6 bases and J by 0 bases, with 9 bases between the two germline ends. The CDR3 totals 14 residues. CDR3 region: CASRTGFSNQPQHF. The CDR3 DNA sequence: TGTGCCAGCAGAACAGGGTTTAGCAATCAGCCCCAGCATTTT.

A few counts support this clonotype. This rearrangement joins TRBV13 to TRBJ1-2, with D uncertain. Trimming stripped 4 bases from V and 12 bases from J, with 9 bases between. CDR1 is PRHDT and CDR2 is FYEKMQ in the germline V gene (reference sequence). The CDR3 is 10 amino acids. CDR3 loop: CASSSRQDTF. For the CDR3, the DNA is TGTGCCAGCAGCTCCCGTCAGGACACCTTC.

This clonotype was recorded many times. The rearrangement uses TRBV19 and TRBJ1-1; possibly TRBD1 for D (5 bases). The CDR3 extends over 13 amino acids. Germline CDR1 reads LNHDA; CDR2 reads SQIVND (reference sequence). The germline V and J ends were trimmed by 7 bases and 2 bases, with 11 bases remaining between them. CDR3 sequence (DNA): TGTGCCAGTAATGCACAGGTTAACACTGAAGCTTTCTTT. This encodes CASNAQVNTEAFF.

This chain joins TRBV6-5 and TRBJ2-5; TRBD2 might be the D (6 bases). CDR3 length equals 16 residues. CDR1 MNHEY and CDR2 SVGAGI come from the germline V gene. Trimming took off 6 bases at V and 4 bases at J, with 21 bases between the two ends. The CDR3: CASSHPRDEAGETQYF. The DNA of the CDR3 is TGTGCCAGCAGCCACCCGAGAGACGAAGCGGGAGAGACCCAGTACTTC.

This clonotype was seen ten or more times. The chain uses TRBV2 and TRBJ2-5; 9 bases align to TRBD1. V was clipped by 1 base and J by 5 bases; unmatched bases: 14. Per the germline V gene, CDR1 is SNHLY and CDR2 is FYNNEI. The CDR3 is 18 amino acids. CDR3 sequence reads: CASSEVGTGRIDAETQYF. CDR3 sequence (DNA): TGTGCCAGCAGTGAAGTTGGGACAGGGAGAATTGACGCTGAGACCCAGTACTTC.

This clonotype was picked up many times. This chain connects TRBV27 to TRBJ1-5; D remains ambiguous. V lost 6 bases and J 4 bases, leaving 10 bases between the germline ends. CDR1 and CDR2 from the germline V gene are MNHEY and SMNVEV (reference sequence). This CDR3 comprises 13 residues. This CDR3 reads CASSPRWNQPQHF. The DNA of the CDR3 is TGTGCCAGCAGCCCTAGATGGAATCAGCCCCAGCATTTT.

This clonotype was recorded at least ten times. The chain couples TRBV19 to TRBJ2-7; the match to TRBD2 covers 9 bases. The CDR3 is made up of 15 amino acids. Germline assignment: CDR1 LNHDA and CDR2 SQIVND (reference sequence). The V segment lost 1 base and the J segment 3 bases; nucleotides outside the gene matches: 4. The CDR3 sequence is CASSIALAGIYEQYF. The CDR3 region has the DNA TGTGCCAGTAGTATAGCCCTAGCGGGAATCTACGAGCAGTACTTC.

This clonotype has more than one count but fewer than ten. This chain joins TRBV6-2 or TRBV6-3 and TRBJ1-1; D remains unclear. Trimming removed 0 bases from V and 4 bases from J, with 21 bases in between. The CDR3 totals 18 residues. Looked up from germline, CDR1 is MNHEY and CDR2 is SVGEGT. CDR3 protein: CASSYSRVERFSVTEAFF. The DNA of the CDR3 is TGTGCCAGCAGTTACTCGAGAGTGGAGCGATTTTCCGTCACTGAAGCTTTCTTT.

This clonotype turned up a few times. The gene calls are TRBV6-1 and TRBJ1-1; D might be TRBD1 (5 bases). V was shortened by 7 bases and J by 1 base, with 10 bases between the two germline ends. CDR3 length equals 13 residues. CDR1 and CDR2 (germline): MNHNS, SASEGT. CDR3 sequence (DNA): TGTGCCAGCACTGGGGGATCGAACACTGAAGCTTTCTTT. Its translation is CASTGGSNTEAFF.

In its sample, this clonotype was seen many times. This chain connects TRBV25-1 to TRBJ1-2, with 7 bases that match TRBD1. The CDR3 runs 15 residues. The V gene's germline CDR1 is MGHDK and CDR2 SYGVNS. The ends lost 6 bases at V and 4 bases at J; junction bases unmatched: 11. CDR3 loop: CASSGQVPVLYGYTF. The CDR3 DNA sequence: TGTGCCAGCAGCGGACAGGTCCCAGTCCTCTATGGCTACACCTTC.

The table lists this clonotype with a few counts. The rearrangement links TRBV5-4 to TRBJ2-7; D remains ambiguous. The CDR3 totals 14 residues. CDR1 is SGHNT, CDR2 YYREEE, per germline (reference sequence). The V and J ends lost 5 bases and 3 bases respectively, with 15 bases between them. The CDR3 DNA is TGTGCCAGCAGTGTATCAGGCGGCGTCTACGAGCAGTACTTC. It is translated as CASSVSGGVYEQYF.

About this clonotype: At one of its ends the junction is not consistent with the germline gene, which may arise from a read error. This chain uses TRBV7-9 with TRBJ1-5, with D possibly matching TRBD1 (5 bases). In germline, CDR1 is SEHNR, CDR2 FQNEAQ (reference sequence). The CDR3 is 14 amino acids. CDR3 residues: CVSSSSGGSQPQHF. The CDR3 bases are TGTGTCAGCAGTTCGTCTGGGGGAAGTCAGCCCCAGCATTTT.

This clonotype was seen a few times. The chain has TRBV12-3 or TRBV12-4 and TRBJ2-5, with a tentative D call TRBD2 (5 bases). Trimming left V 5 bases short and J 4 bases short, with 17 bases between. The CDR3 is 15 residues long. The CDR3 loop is CASSPPRGVGETQYF. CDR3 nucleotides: TGTGCCAGCAGTCCCCCCCGGGGAGTCGGAGAGACCCAGTACTTC.

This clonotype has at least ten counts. The CDR3 nucleotides are TGTGCCAGCAGTGATAGACAGGGGATCTATGGCTACACCTTC. Encoded protein: CASSDRQGIYGYTF. V gene TRBV6-1 combines with J gene TRBJ1-2; 8 positions match TRBD1. Germline-derived CDR1 and CDR2 are MNHNS and SASEGT. This CDR3 spans 14 amino acids. Germline trimming cut 3 bases from V and 4 bases from J; bases unmatched to any gene: 4.

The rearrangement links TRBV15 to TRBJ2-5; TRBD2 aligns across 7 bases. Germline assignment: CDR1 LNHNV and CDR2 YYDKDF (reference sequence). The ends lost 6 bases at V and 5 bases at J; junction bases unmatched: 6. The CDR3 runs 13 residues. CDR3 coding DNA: TGTGCCACCAGGCCAAGCGGGGAGGAGACCCAGTACTTC. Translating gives CATRPSGEETQYF. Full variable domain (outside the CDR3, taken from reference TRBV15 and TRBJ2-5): DAMVIQNPRYQVTQFGKPVTLSCSQTLNHNVMYWYQQKSSQAPKLLFHYYDKDFNNEADTPDNFQSRRPNTSFCFLDIRSPGLGDTAMYLCATRPSGEETQYFGPGTRLLVL.